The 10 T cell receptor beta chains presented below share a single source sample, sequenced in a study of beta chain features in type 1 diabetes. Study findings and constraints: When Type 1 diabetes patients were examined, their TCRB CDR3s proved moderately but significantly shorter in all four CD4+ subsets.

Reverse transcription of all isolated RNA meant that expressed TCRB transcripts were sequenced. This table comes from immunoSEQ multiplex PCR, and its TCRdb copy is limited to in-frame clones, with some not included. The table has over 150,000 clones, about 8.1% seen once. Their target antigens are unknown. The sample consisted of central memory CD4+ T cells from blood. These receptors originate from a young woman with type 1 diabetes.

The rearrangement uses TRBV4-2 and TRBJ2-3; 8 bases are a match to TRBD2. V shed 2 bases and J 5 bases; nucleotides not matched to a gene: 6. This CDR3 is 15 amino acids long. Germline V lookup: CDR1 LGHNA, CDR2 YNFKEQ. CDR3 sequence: CASSQTTSGQDTQYF. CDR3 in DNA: TGTGCCAGCAGCCAAACAACTAGCGGTCAAGATACGCAGTATTTT.

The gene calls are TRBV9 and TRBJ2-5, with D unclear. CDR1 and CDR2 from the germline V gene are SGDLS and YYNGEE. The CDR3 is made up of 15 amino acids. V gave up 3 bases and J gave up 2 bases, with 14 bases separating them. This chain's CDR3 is CASSGSYTGQETQYF. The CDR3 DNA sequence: TGTGCCAGCAGCGGGTCCTATACGGGTCAAGAGACCCAGTACTTC.

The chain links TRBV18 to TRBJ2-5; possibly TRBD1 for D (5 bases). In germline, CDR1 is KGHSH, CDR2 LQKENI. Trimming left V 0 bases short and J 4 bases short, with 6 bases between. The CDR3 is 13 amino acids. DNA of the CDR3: TGTGCCAGCTCACCACCAGGGGCAGAGACCCAGTACTTC. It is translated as CASSPPGAETQYF.

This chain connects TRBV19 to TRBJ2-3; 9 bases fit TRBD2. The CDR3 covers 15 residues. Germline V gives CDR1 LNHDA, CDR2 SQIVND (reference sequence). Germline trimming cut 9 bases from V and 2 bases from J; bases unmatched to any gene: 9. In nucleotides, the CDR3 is TGTGCCAGCTCTCCCGGGACTAGCAACACAGATACGCAGTATTTT. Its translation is CASSPGTSNTDTQYF.

The CDR3 sequence is CASSSGTQGSGANVLTF. The CDR3 region has the DNA TGTGCCAGTAGTAGTGGGACTCAAGGCTCTGGGGCCAACGTCCTGACTTTC. The rearrangement uses TRBV19 and TRBJ2-6; tentative D call: TRBD2 (6 bases). The CDR3 has 17 residues. Germline-derived CDR1 and CDR2 are LNHDA and SQIVND (reference sequence). V was shortened by 4 bases and J by 0 bases, with 13 bases between the two germline ends.

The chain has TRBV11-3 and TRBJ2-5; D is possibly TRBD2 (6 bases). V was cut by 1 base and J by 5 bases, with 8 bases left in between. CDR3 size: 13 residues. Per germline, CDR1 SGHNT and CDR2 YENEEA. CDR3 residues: CASSLGLAETQYF. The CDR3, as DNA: TGTGCCAGCAGCTTAGGGCTAGCGGAGACCCAGTACTTC.

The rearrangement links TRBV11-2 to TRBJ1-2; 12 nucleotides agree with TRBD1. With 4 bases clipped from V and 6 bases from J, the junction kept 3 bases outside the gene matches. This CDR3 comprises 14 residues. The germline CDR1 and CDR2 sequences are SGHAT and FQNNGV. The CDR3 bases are TGTGCCAGCAGCTCCGGGACAGGGGGCGATGGCTACACCTTC. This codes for CASSSGTGGDGYTF.

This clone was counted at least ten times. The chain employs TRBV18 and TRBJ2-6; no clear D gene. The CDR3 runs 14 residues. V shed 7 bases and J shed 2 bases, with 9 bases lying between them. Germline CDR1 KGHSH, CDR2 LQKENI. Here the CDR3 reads CASLETTGANVLTF. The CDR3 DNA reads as TGTGCCAGCTTAGAGACAACTGGGGCCAACGTCCTGACTTTC.

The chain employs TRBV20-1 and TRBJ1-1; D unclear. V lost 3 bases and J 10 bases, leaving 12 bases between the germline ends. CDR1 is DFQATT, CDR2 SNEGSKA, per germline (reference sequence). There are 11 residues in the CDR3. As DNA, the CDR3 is TGCAGTGCTAGGCCGGGAGGGAGAGCTTTCTTT. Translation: CSARPGGRAFF.

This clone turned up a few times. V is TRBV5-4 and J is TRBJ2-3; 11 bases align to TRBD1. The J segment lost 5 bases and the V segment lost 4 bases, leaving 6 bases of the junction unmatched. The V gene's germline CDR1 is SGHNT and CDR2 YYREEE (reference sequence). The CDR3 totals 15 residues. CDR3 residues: CASSLGQGAKDTQYF. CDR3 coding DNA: TGTGCCAGCAGCCTAGGACAGGGGGCAAAAGATACGCAGTATTTT.